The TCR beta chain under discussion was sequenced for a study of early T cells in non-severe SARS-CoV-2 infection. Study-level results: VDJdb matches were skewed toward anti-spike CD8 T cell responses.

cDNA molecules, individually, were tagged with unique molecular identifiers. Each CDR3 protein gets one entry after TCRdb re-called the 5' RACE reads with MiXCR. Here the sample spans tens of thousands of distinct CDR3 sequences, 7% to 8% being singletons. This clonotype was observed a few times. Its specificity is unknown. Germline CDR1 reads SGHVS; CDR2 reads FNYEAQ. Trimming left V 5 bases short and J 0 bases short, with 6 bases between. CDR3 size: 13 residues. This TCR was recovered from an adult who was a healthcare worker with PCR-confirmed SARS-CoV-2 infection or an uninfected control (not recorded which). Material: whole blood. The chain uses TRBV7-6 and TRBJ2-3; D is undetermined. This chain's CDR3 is CASSRASTDTQYF. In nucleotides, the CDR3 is TGTGCCAGCAGCCGCGCTAGCACAGATACGCAGTATTTT.